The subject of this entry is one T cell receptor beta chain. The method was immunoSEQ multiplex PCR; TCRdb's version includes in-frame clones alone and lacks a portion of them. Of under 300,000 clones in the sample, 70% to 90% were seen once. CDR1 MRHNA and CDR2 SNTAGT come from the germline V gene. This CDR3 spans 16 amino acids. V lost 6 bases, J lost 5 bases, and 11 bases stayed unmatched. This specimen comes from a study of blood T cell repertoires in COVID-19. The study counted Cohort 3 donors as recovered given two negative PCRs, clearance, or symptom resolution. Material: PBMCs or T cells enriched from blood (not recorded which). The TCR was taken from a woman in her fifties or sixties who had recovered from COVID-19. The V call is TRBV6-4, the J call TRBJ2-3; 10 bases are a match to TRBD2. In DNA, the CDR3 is TGTGCCAGCAGCGAATATGGGACTAGCGTAAGAGATACGCAGTATTTT. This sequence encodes CASSEYGTSVRDTQYF.